These 27 T cell receptor beta chains came from one sample sequenced in a study of T cells in Graves' hyperthyroidism and ophthalmopathy. Amplification yielded TCR beta CDR3 regions, with RNA transcripts as the source. A set of HTBI primers served as the primers for a first-round RT-PCR of the TCR CDR3. One entry per CDR3 protein results from TCRdb running MiXCR on the multiplex PCR reads. This repertoire shows a few hundred thousand distinct CDR3 sequences, around a sixth found once; its top ten account for approximately 56%. Sequencing input: blood. The receptors shown here come from a woman aged 45-65 years with Graves' hyperthyroidism.

This rearrangement joins TRBV19 to TRBJ1-2, with TRBD1 as a possible D gene (5 bases). The CDR3 consists of 13 residues. V was pared by 6 bases and J by 8 bases, with 16 bases between. Germline V gene lookup returns CDR1 LNHDA and CDR2 SQIVND (reference sequence). CDR3 protein: CASSPIRGGGYTF. CDR3 DNA sequence: TGTGCCAGTAGCCCTATCCGGGGGGGGGGCTACACCTTC.

V is TRBV11-3 and J is TRBJ2-5; 11 bases are a match to TRBD2. Germline lookup yields CDR1 SGHNT and CDR2 YENEEA. V lost 5 bases to trimming and J lost 5 bases; unmatched junction nucleotides: 13. This CDR3 region has 17 residues. For the CDR3, the DNA is TGTGCCAGCAGCGGACGACTAGCGGGAAGTCCTGTGGAGACCCAGTACTTC. This sequence encodes CASSGRLAGSPVETQYF. The full variable domain, in which reference TRBV11-3 and TRBJ2-5 provide the parts outside the CDR3, is EAGVVQSPRYKIIEKKQPVAFWCNPISGHNTLYWYLQNLGQGPELLIRYENEEAVDDSQLPKDRFSAERLKGVDSTLKIQPAELGDSAVYLCASSGRLAGSPVETQYFGPGTRLLVL.

As to this clonotype: A read error is possible here, since a much larger clone lies one base away. J is TRBJ2-3 and V is TRBV29-1; unclear D gene. V lost 7 bases and J 0 bases, leaving 8 bases between the germline ends. This CDR3 is 12 amino acids long. The germline gives CDR1 SQVTM, CDR2 ANQGSEA. The chain's CDR3 is CSGRLSTDTQYF. CDR3 DNA: TGCAGCGGTCGGTTGAGCACAGATACGCAGTATTTT.

The CDR3 sequence: CASSPGGELFF. The CDR3 region has the DNA TGTGCCAGCAGCCCAGGCGGGGAGCTGTTTTTT. The chain links TRBV28 to TRBJ2-2; D gene ambiguous. Germline V gene data show CDR1 as MDHEN and CDR2 as SYDVKM. V lost 6 bases to trimming and J lost 7 bases, with 6 bases between them. The CDR3 covers 11 residues.

This clonotype appeared many times. This chain uses TRBV7-9 with TRBJ1-2; D call uncertain. CDR3 length: 13 amino acids. Between the trimmed V and J ends, which lost 9 bases and 1 base, there was a span of 12 bases. The germline CDR1 and CDR2 sequences are SEHNR and FQNEAQ (reference sequence). The CDR3 coding sequence is TGTGCCAGTGGCAACAGTGATAACTATGGCTACACCTTC. This encodes CASGNSDNYGYTF.

This clonotype was recorded many times. This rearrangement joins TRBV2 to TRBJ1-5; 9 nucleotides match TRBD1. The CDR3 length is 14 residues. J gave up 2 bases and V 4 bases, and 0 bases lay outside the gene matches. CDR1 SNHLY and CDR2 FYNNEI come from the germline V gene. Here the CDR3 DNA reads TGTGCCAGCAGTGGACAGGGGGGCAATCAGCCCCAGCATTTT. It encodes CASSGQGGNQPQHF. The entire variable domain, with the rest obtained from reference TRBV2 and TRBJ1-5, is as follows: EPEVTQTPSHQVTQMGQEVILRCVPISNHLYFYWYRQILGQKVEFLVSFYNNEISEKSEIFDDQFSVERPDGSNFTLKIRSTKLEDSAMYFCASSGQGGNQPQHFGDGTRLSIL.

This clonotype was detected ten times or more. The chain has TRBV7-9 and TRBJ2-5, with a possible D match to TRBD1 (5 bases). The CDR3 is 12 residues long. Germline V gene lookup returns CDR1 SEHNR and CDR2 FQNEAQ (reference sequence). The V end was cut by 5 bases, the J end by 3 bases, with 7 bases between. DNA of the CDR3: TGTGCCAGCAGCAGGGGTAAAGAGACCCAGTACTTC. Residues: CASSRGKETQYF.

This clonotype was picked up many times. This sequence joins TRBV28 and TRBJ1-5; possible D gene TRBD1, 5 bases. Germline V gene lookup returns CDR1 MDHEN and CDR2 SYDVKM. V was shortened by 5 bases and J by 2 bases, with 22 bases between the two germline ends. CDR3 length: 18 amino acids. The CDR3 DNA is TGTGCCAGCAGTCTCCTTCTGATCCGGGACGGTCGCAATCAGCCCCAGCATTTT. It specifies CASSLLLIRDGRNQPQHF.

The chain links TRBV10-3 to TRBJ2-1; D not resolved. Between the trimmed V and J ends, which lost 6 bases and 4 bases, there was a span of 7 bases. CDR3 length equals 12 residues. Per the germline V gene, CDR1 is ENHRY and CDR2 is SYGVKD. The CDR3 reads CAIRSSYNEQFF. The CDR3 DNA reads as TGTGCCATCAGATCTAGTTACAATGAGCAGTTCTTC.

This clonotype was seen ten or more times. The chain employs TRBV2 and TRBJ1-1; D not certain. Germline CDR1 SNHLY, CDR2 FYNNEI. Trimming shortened V by 0 bases and J by 3 bases, and 8 bases separated the two germline ends. CDR3 length: 14 amino acids. The DNA for the CDR3 is TGTGCCAGCAGTGAAGCGCGAGGAGACACTGAAGCTTTCTTT. Encoded protein: CASSEARGDTEAFF. Combining the CDR3 with reference TRBV2 and TRBJ1-1 gives the whole variable domain EPEVTQTPSHQVTQMGQEVILRCVPISNHLYFYWYRQILGQKVEFLVSFYNNEISEKSEIFDDQFSVERPDGSNFTLKIRSTKLEDSAMYFCASSEARGDTEAFFGQGTRLTVV.

As regards this clonotype: A clone one base away is much larger, so this may be a read error. Given the absence of the conserved phenylalanine or tryptophan at the CDR3 end, a read error is likely. The chain uses TRBV6-2 or TRBV6-3 and TRBJ2-7, with TRBD2 identical over 12 bases. CDR1 is MNHEY and CDR2 is SVGEGT in the germline V gene. The CDR3 sequence is 16 residues long. Unmatched junction bases numbered 7, after V lost 6 bases and J lost 1 base. The CDR3 spells CASRLQTSGGSYEQYL. The CDR3 DNA follows: TGTGCCAGCAGACTACAGACTAGCGGGGGATCCTACGAGCAGTACCTC.

This clonotype was found many times. This chain joins TRBV27 and TRBJ1-3; D unclear. CDR3 length: 14 residues. V gave up 4 bases and J gave up 4 bases, with 11 bases separating them. The germline gives CDR1 MNHEY, CDR2 SMNVEV (reference sequence). CDR3 amino acids: CASSSVAGGNTIYF. The CDR3 region has the DNA TGTGCCAGCAGTTCGGTGGCTGGCGGAAACACCATATATTTT.

Comment on this clonotype: Just one base apart from a much larger clone, this may be a read error. The CDR3 protein is CASRPTSEAYNEQYF. CDR3 DNA sequence: TGTGCCAGCAGACCGACTAGCGAGGCCTACAATGAGCAGTACTTC. The gene calls are TRBV7-3 and TRBJ2-1; 8 nucleotides line up with TRBD2. The DNA end lines up better with TRBJ2-7; the J call may be wrong. The CDR3 is made up of 15 amino acids. The germline V gene encodes CDR1 SGHTA and CDR2 FQGTGA.

The sample holds many counts of this clonotype. The rearrangement uses TRBV3-1 and TRBJ1-5; TRBD1 aligns across 9 bases. Germline trimming cut 1 base from V and 0 bases from J; bases unmatched to any gene: 4. The CDR3 is 17 residues long. Germline V gene data show CDR1 as LGHDT and CDR2 as YNNKEL (reference sequence). DNA for the CDR3: TGTGCCAGCAGCCAAGCCAAGGGACAGGGTAGCAATCAGCCCCAGCATTTT. Its translation: CASSQAKGQGSNQPQHF.

This clonotype was detected many times. This chain links TRBV5-6 with TRBJ2-1; TRBD2 matches at 7 bases. CDR1 is SGHDT and CDR2 is YYEEEE in the germline V gene. This CDR3 region has 17 residues. V lost 0 bases and J lost 5; bases outside the gene matches: 11. CDR3 in DNA: TGTGCCAGCAGCTTGGCATCTAGCGGCCATTGGGACAATGAGCAGTTCTTC. Protein: CASSLASSGHWDNEQFF.

The sample holds a few counts of this clonotype. The J gene is TRBJ2-5, the V gene TRBV11-3, with 8 bases matching TRBD2. The CDR3 length is 17 residues. CDR1 is SGHNT, CDR2 YENEEA, per germline. The V segment lost 5 bases and the J segment 1 base; nucleotides outside the gene matches: 12. Written as DNA, the CDR3 is TGTGCCAGCAGCCCTGGTATCACTAGCGGCCCCCAAGAGACCCAGTACTTC. Translated, it gives CASSPGITSGPQETQYF.

This clonotype was detected only a few times. The chain is built from TRBV3-1 and TRBJ1-2; 7 nucleotides match TRBD1. Unmatched junction bases numbered 5, after V lost 3 bases and J lost 4 bases. The CDR3 extends over 14 amino acids. Germline V gene lookup returns CDR1 LGHDT and CDR2 YNNKEL (reference sequence). CDR3 sequence reads: CASSHPGTAYGYTF. CDR3 nucleotides: TGTGCCAGCAGCCACCCCGGGACAGCCTATGGCTACACCTTC.

This clonotype turned up a few times. The rearrangement links TRBV6-1 to TRBJ1-1; D is undetermined. The V and J ends lost 7 bases and 1 base respectively, with 13 bases between them. CDR3 length equals 14 residues. From germline, CDR1 is MNHNS and CDR2 SASEGT. The CDR3 sequence: CASTSAGGNTEAFF. CDR3 DNA sequence: TGTGCCAGCACATCGGCAGGAGGGAACACTGAAGCTTTCTTT.

This clonotype has only a few counts. The V call is TRBV24-1, the J call TRBJ2-7; D unresolved. Germline assignment: CDR1 KGHDR and CDR2 SFDVKD. CDR3 length equals 14 residues. V was clipped by 1 base and J by 6 bases, with 12 bases between them. The CDR3 DNA follows: TGTGCCACCAGTGATTTAGAACGTACTGGCGAGCAGTACTTC. Translating gives CATSDLERTGEQYF.

This clonotype was seen at least ten times. The CDR3 reads CASSLDYRGGGTGELFF. In nucleotides, the CDR3 is TGTGCCAGCAGTTTAGACTACAGGGGCGGGGGAACCGGGGAGCTGTTTTTT. The chain carries TRBV28 and TRBJ2-2; TRBD1 or TRBD2 may be the D gene (7 bases each). Germline V gene data show CDR1 as MDHEN and CDR2 as SYDVKM. The V and J ends lost 2 bases and 5 bases respectively, with 18 bases between them. The CDR3 has 17 residues. Complete variable domain (other parts from reference TRBV28 and TRBJ2-2): DVKVTQSSRYLVKRTGEKVFLECVQDMDHENMFWYRQDPGLGLRLIYFSYDVKMKEKGDIPEGYSVSREKKERFSLILESASTNQTSMYLCASSLDYRGGGTGELFFGEGSRLTVL.

The chain has TRBV6-1 and TRBJ1-4, with TRBD1 matching over 7 bases. Germline CDR1 and CDR2: MNHNS and SASEGT. This CDR3 comprises 15 residues. J was trimmed by 0 bases and V by 5 bases; bases with no gene match: 3. The CDR3 region is CASSWDSSTNEKLFF. The CDR3 DNA reads TGTGCCAGCAGTTGGGACAGTTCAACTAATGAAAAACTGTTTTTT.

This clonotype was observed at least ten times. The V gene is TRBV2, the J gene TRBJ1-2, with 7 bases matching TRBD1. Germline assignment: CDR1 SNHLY and CDR2 FYNNEI. V shed 6 bases, J shed 0 bases, and the junction held 13 bases outside the gene matches. The CDR3 length is 17 residues. The CDR3 region is CASRAFPTGDSNYGYTF. As DNA, the CDR3 is TGTGCCAGCAGAGCATTTCCCACAGGGGACTCTAACTATGGCTACACCTTC.

This clonotype was observed at least ten times. This rearrangement joins TRBV20-1 to TRBJ1-3; D gene ambiguous. Germline V lookup: CDR1 DFQATT, CDR2 SNEGSKA (reference sequence). The ends were cut back, 7 bases at V and 4 bases at J, with 8 bases in the middle. The CDR3 is 11 residues long. The CDR3 DNA sequence: TGCAGTGTTCTACAGGGAAACACCATATATTTT. Translating gives CSVLQGNTIYF.

In this sample, this clonotype turned up many times. V usage is TRBV5-1 and J usage is TRBJ2-1; 11 bases are shared with TRBD1. Per the germline V gene, CDR1 is SGHRS and CDR2 is YFSETQ. The CDR3 spans 14 residues. The V gene end was trimmed by 5 bases and the J gene end by 7 bases; junction bases not matched to a gene: 5. CDR3 sequence (DNA): TGCGCCAGCAGACCGGACAGGGGGCTTAATGAGCAGTTCTTC. The encoded protein is CASRPDRGLNEQFF.

The rearrangement uses TRBV6-5 and TRBJ1-3; the match to TRBD1 covers 9 bases. The CDR3 is made up of 17 amino acids. The germline gives CDR1 MNHEY, CDR2 SVGAGI. Losses at the gene ends were 2 bases for V and 0 bases for J; bases not matched to a gene: 5. CDR3 nucleotide sequence: TGTGCCAGCAGTTACACGGGACAGGGACACTCTGGAAACACCATATATTTT. It codes for CASSYTGQGHSGNTIYF.

A note on this clonotype: An end of the junction does not agree with germline; a read error may underlie this. This chain connects TRBV19 to TRBJ2-1; 8 bases are shared with TRBD2. The J call may be mistaken, given a closer DNA end match to TRBJ2-7. CDR3 length: 16 amino acids. The germline V gene encodes CDR1 LNHDA and CDR2 SQIVND (reference sequence). Here the CDR3 DNA reads TGTGCCAGTAGAATAGCGGGGAGGAGCTCCTACAATGAGCAGTACTTC. It translates to CASRIAGRSSYNEQYF.

The gene calls are TRBV7-8 and TRBJ1-1; 10 nucleotides line up with TRBD1. Germline CDR1 reads SGHVS; CDR2 reads FQNEAQ. Losses at the gene ends were 1 base for V and 11 bases for J; bases not matched to a gene: 7. The CDR3 has 14 residues. CDR3 in amino acids: CASSLGGTGDEAFF. The CDR3 DNA reads TGTGCCAGCAGCTTAGGTGGGACAGGGGATGAGGCTTTCTTT.